Below, 32 T cell receptor beta chains from the same sample are listed, as sequenced in a study of beta chain features in type 1 diabetes. Expressed TCRB transcripts were sequenced after all isolated RNA was converted to cDNA. Profiled with immunoSEQ multiplex PCR; TCRdb holds only in-frame clones, not every one. The repertoire holds 810,000 or so clones, with roughly a sixth as singletons. The sample comprised naive CD4+ T cells from blood. Receptors originate from a woman between 18 and 30 years old in good health.

The chain has TRBV18 and TRBJ2-3; no definite D call. Trimming removed 6 bases at V and 2 bases at J, with 9 bases between. Germline values: CDR1 KGHSH, CDR2 LQKENI. The CDR3 is made up of 13 amino acids. CDR3: CASSPPITDTQYF. CDR3 sequence (DNA): TGTGCCAGCTCGCCTCCAATCACAGATACGCAGTATTTT. The full variable domain, with the rest looked up from reference TRBV18 and TRBJ2-3, is NAGVMQNPRHLVRRRGQEARLRCSPMKGHSHVYWYRQLPEEGLKFMVYLQKENIIDESGMPKERFSAEFPKEGPSILRIQQVVRGDSAAYFCASSPPITDTQYFGPGTRLTVL.

The chain employs TRBV6-1 and TRBJ2-5; no definite D call. The CDR3 loop spans 16 amino acids. V was cut by 0 bases and J by 1 base, with 12 bases left in between. Germline CDR1 is MNHNS and CDR2 is SASEGT. The CDR3 bases are TGTGCCAGCAGTGAAGCGCTTTTCCAGGCCCAAGAGACCCAGTACTTC. It is translated as CASSEALFQAQETQYF.

This clone was found a few times. The V and J genes are TRBV10-3 and TRBJ2-3; D is unresolved. CDR3 size: 15 residues. Germline V gives CDR1 ENHRY, CDR2 SYGVKD. Trimming pared 0 bases from V and 5 bases from J, leaving 12 bases between. In DNA, the CDR3 is TGTGCCATCAGTGAGTCGGTAGGGCTTATAGATACGCAGTATTTT. The encoded protein is CAISESVGLIDTQYF.

The genes are TRBV5-1 and TRBJ2-3; 13 bases align to TRBD2. The CDR3 has 20 amino acids. Losses at the gene ends were 4 bases for V and 2 bases for J; bases not matched to a gene: 16. Per germline, CDR1 SGHRS and CDR2 YFSETQ. CDR3 nucleotide sequence: TGCGCCAGCAGCCCGCCGGGACTAGCGGGACCAGATACCCTCACAGATACGCAGTATTTT. Amino acid sequence: CASSPPGLAGPDTLTDTQYF.

The chain recombines TRBV19 with TRBJ1-2, with 7 bases matching TRBD1. The CDR3 is made up of 17 amino acids. V lost 0 bases to trimming and J lost 0 bases; unmatched junction nucleotides: 7. CDR1 and CDR2 from the germline V gene are LNHDA and SQIVND (reference sequence). The CDR3 coding sequence is TGTGCCAGTAGTATAGACGGCACAGGGGCGGCTAACTATGGCTACACCTTC. Amino acids: CASSIDGTGAANYGYTF. Looking up the rest from reference TRBV19 and TRBJ1-2 gives the full variable domain: DGGITQSPKYLFRKEGQNVTLSCEQNLNHDAMYWYRQDPGQGLRLIYYSQIVNDFQKGDIAEGYSVSREKKESFPLTVTSAQKNPTAFYLCASSIDGTGAANYGYTFGSGTRLTVV.

This clone has more than one count but fewer than ten. J is TRBJ2-1 and V is TRBV25-1; 14 positions match TRBD2. The V and J ends lost 6 bases and 0 bases, in that order; junction bases with no gene match: 7. The CDR3 runs to 18 residues. CDR1 and CDR2 from the germline V gene are MGHDK and SYGVNS. The CDR3 nucleotides read TGTGCCAGCAGGGGGACTAGCGGGAGCTCGGGCTCCTACAATGAGCAGTTCTTC. The encoded protein is CASRGTSGSSGSYNEQFF.

The table lists this clone with a few counts. The V gene is TRBV27, the J gene TRBJ2-5; TRBD2 matches 7 bases. The germline gives CDR1 MNHEY, CDR2 SMNVEV (reference sequence). Losses at the gene ends were 5 bases for V and 5 bases for J; bases not matched to a gene: 11. The length of the CDR3 is 15 residues. CDR3 nucleotides: TGTGCCAGCAGTCTCGGCGTGGGCGGGAGTGAGACCCAGTACTTC. It translates to CASSLGVGGSETQYF.

J is TRBJ1-2 and V is TRBV27; 7 bases match TRBD1. V dropped 3 bases and J dropped 6; count of bases not matched to a gene: 4. This CDR3 comprises 13 residues. Per germline, CDR1 MNHEY and CDR2 SMNVEV (reference sequence). The CDR3 region has the DNA TGTGCCAGCAGTTTGACAGGGAGGGATGGCTACACCTTC. It yields the protein CASSLTGRDGYTF.

This clone was picked up a small number of times. The rearrangement joins TRBV25-1 to TRBJ2-1, with 8 bases fitting TRBD2. Germline values: CDR1 MGHDK, CDR2 SYGVNS. Trimming took 1 base from V and 6 from J; bases not matched to a gene: 5. The CDR3 covers 15 residues. CDR3 in DNA: TGTGCCAGCAGTGAATTTTTAAGCGGGAGCAATGAGCAGTTCTTC. It codes for CASSEFLSGSNEQFF.

J is TRBJ1-1 and V is TRBV20-1; no reliable D call. Germline V lookup: CDR1 DFQATT, CDR2 SNEGSKA (reference sequence). The CDR3 is 11 amino acids. V dropped 4 bases and J dropped 12 bases, with 15 bases sitting between them. The CDR3 here is CSAIPTTRPFF. CDR3 DNA sequence: TGCAGTGCTATACCCACAACCAGGCCTTTCTTT.

Remarks on this clone: Other DNA sequences within the sample encode an identical CDR3. The rearrangement joins TRBV7-3 to TRBJ2-2; D is uncertain. V was clipped by 3 bases and J by 0 bases, with 5 bases between them. From germline, CDR1 is SGHTA and CDR2 FQGTGA. The CDR3 consists of 14 residues. CDR3 DNA sequence: TGTGCCAGCAGCTTGGGGTCGAACACCGGGGAGCTGTTTTTT. Its translation: CASSLGSNTGELFF.

A few counts support this clone. This chain links TRBV5-1 with TRBJ2-7, with 7 bases matching TRBD2. Trimming removed 0 bases from V and 0 bases from J; junction bases left unmatched: 3. Germline V lookup: CDR1 SGHRS, CDR2 YFSETQ. This CDR3 comprises 15 residues. CDR3 nucleotides: TGCGCCAGCAGCTTGGTTAGCGGGCCCTCCTACGAGCAGTACTTC. This encodes CASSLVSGPSYEQYF.

The chain employs TRBV18 and TRBJ2-3, with D maybe TRBD2 (6 bases). Trimming shortened V by 3 bases and J by 4 bases, and 14 bases separated the two germline ends. CDR3 length: 15 amino acids. Per germline, CDR1 KGHSH and CDR2 LQKENI. CDR3 protein: CASSPGQGGSDTQYF. The CDR3 DNA reads TGTGCCAGCTCACCTGGGCAGGGAGGTTCAGATACGCAGTATTTT.

This clone was seen more than once but under ten times. The J gene is TRBJ1-1, the V gene TRBV7-6; D remains unclear. Germline V gives CDR1 SGHVS, CDR2 FNYEAQ. V shed 5 bases and J shed 1 base, with 11 bases lying between them. The CDR3 is 14 amino acids. CDR3 DNA sequence: TGTGCCAGCAGCCAGACGGCAGCGAACACTGAAGCTTTCTTT. Protein: CASSQTAANTEAFF.

The chain recombines TRBV6-1 with TRBJ1-2, with D hard to call. The CDR3 runs to 11 residues. Trimming stripped 7 bases from V and 8 bases from J, with 11 bases between. CDR1 MNHNS and CDR2 SASEGT come from the germline V gene. CDR3 protein: CASTNTGGYTF. As DNA, the CDR3 is TGTGCCAGCACCAATACGGGAGGCTACACCTTC.

This clone was found a few times. V is TRBV6-1 and J is TRBJ1-5; D gene uncertain. The CDR3 length is 11 residues. Trimming removed 5 bases at V and 5 bases at J, with 4 bases between. From germline, CDR1 is MNHNS and CDR2 SASEGT. The CDR3 region is CASSTYQPQHF. The CDR3 region has the DNA TGTGCCAGCAGTACGTATCAGCCCCAGCATTTT.

V is TRBV11-2 and J is TRBJ2-7; either TRBD1 or TRBD2 may supply D (5 bases each). CDR1 and CDR2 from the germline V gene are SGHAT and FQNNGV. The germline V and J ends were trimmed by 2 bases and 7 bases, with 15 bases remaining between them. This CDR3 region has 14 residues. This CDR3 is CASSLLGPEFEQYF. The CDR3 DNA reads TGTGCCAGCAGCTTATTGGGACCGGAATTTGAGCAGTACTTC.

This clone was seen more than once but under ten times. The V and J genes are TRBV7-3 and TRBJ1-2, with TRBD1 matching 7 bases. The CDR3 is 13 residues long. The germline CDR1 and CDR2 sequences are SGHTA and FQGTGA. V was pared by 2 bases and J by 5 bases, with 2 bases of the junction left unmatched. As DNA, the CDR3 is TGTGCCAGCAGCTTACAGGGGGAGTATGGCTACACCTTC. As protein: CASSLQGEYGYTF.

The chain is built from TRBV5-1 and TRBJ2-7; 8 bases fit TRBD2. The germline gives CDR1 SGHRS, CDR2 YFSETQ. This CDR3 contains 15 residues. The V segment lost 4 bases and the J segment 1 base; nucleotides outside the gene matches: 7. The CDR3 sequence is CASSEIAGSSYEQYF. As DNA, the CDR3 is TGCGCCAGCAGCGAGATAGCGGGATCTTCCTACGAGCAGTACTTC.

The sample holds a few counts of this clone. The chain couples TRBV15 to TRBJ2-7; TRBD2 might be the D (5 bases). Per the germline V gene, CDR1 is LNHNV and CDR2 is YYDKDF (reference sequence). This CDR3 is 17 amino acids long. V gave up 1 base and J gave up 7 bases, with 23 bases separating them. In nucleotides, the CDR3 is TGTGCCACCAGCAGAGTTAAGGAGAAGGATTGGAGAGGGGAGCAGTACTTC. As protein: CATSRVKEKDWRGEQYF. The whole variable domain, filled in from reference TRBV15 and TRBJ2-7, reads DAMVIQNPRYQVTQFGKPVTLSCSQTLNHNVMYWYQQKSSQAPKLLFHYYDKDFNNEADTPDNFQSRRPNTSFCFLDIRSPGLGDTAMYLCATSRVKEKDWRGEQYFGPGTRLTVT.

The J gene is TRBJ2-7, the V gene TRBV11-1; 8 nucleotides agree with TRBD1. The CDR3 runs to 13 residues. The trim removed 5 bases at V and 5 bases at J, leaving 5 bases unmatched. The germline V gene has CDR1 SGHAT and CDR2 FQDESV (reference sequence). This CDR3 reads CASSTTGEDEQYF. DNA of the CDR3: TGTGCCAGCAGCACGACAGGGGAAGACGAGCAGTACTTC.

This clone was seen a few times. The CDR3 here is CASSPGRQETQYF. The CDR3 DNA sequence: TGCGCCAGCAGCCCAGGGAGGCAAGAGACCCAGTACTTC. The rearrangement links TRBV5-1 to TRBJ2-5; possibly TRBD2 for D (6 bases). V was clipped by 4 bases and J by 2 bases, with 9 bases between them. Looked up from germline, CDR1 is SGHRS and CDR2 is YFSETQ. The CDR3 has 13 amino acids.

The V call is TRBV6-1, the J call TRBJ2-7, with a weak D call TRBD1 (5 bases). The length of the CDR3 is 12 residues. Trimming shortened V by 6 bases and J by 5 bases, and 11 bases separated the two germline ends. Germline CDR1 is MNHNS and CDR2 is SASEGT. CDR3 nucleotide sequence: TGTGCCAGCAGCTCATTCAGGGACGAGCAGTACTTC. This translates into CASSSFRDEQYF.

This clone was recorded a few times. The chain has TRBV4-3 and TRBJ1-3, with a tentative D call TRBD1 (5 bases). The CDR3 has 19 amino acids. Trimming took 1 base from V and 1 from J, leaving 20 bases between them. Germline values: CDR1 LGHNA, CDR2 YSLEER. The CDR3 here is CASSQVYALGAPSGNTIYF. The CDR3 DNA sequence: TGCGCCAGCAGCCAAGTTTACGCCCTAGGGGCACCGTCTGGAAACACCATATATTTT.

The V and J genes are TRBV25-1 and TRBJ2-5; D call uncertain. TRBJ2-7 explains the end of the DNA better; the J call may be wrong. CDR1 MGHDK and CDR2 SYGVNS come from the germline V gene. The length of the CDR3 is 14 residues. CDR3 DNA sequence: TGTGCCAGCAGTGCAGCAGGCGGTACTTACGAGCAGTACTTC. Translating gives CASSAAGGTYEQYF.

In its sample, this clone was seen a few times. The rearrangement uses TRBV18 and TRBJ2-6, with a tentative D call TRBD1 (5 bases). Germline values: CDR1 KGHSH, CDR2 LQKENI. The germline V and J ends were trimmed by 4 bases and 0 bases, with 22 bases remaining between them. The CDR3 is 20 residues long. DNA of the CDR3: TGTGCCAGCTCACTTTTCCGACAGATAGATGCCTTCTCTGGGGCCAACGTCCTGACTTTC. Its protein is CASSLFRQIDAFSGANVLTF. The entire variable domain, with the rest obtained from reference TRBV18 and TRBJ2-6, is as follows: NAGVMQNPRHLVRRRGQEARLRCSPMKGHSHVYWYRQLPEEGLKFMVYLQKENIIDESGMPKERFSAEFPKEGPSILRIQQVVRGDSAAYFCASSLFRQIDAFSGANVLTFGAGSRLTVL.

This clone was counted only a few times. V usage is TRBV9 and J usage is TRBJ2-1, with 13 bases lining up with TRBD2. The junction had 2 bases not matched to a gene; V was cut back by 2 bases and J by 6 bases. CDR1 SGDLS and CDR2 YYNGEE come from the germline V gene. CDR3 length equals 15 residues. The chain's CDR3 is CASSVGLAGTNEQFF. In DNA form, the CDR3 reads TGTGCCAGCAGCGTGGGACTAGCGGGAACCAATGAGCAGTTCTTC.

This clone came up a few times. The V gene is TRBV9, the J gene TRBJ2-3; D remains unclear. Germline CDR1 and CDR2: SGDLS and YYNGEE. The CDR3 length is 13 residues. Deletions cut 0 bases from V and 5 bases from J, with 7 bases between. The CDR3 DNA sequence: TGTGCCAGCAGCGTAGTCTTCGGAGATACGCAGTATTTT. Translation gives CASSVVFGDTQYF.

The V and J genes are TRBV16 and TRBJ2-2, with a weak D call TRBD1 (5 bases). The V and J ends lost 1 base and 3 bases respectively, with 12 bases between them. The CDR3 has 16 residues. The V gene's germline CDR1 is KGHSY and CDR2 FQNENV. In DNA, the CDR3 is TGTGCCAGCAGCCAATGGAGTCAGGGCTACACCGGGGAGCTGTTTTTT. It codes for CASSQWSQGYTGELFF.

In regard to this clone: Other nucleotide sequences from this sample produce the same CDR3. The chain recombines TRBV7-2 with TRBJ2-7; D is unresolved. With 0 bases removed from V and 0 bases from J, the gap between germline ends came to 3 bases. The CDR3 length is 13 residues. CDR1 is SGHTA and CDR2 is FQGNSA in the germline V gene. In DNA form, the CDR3 reads TGTGCCAGCAGCTTAGCTAGCTCCTACGAGCAGTACTTC. Its translation: CASSLASSYEQYF.

The chain couples TRBV6-1 to TRBJ2-7, with 8 nucleotides matching TRBD1. V was clipped by 1 base and J by 7 bases; unmatched bases: 6. The CDR3 spans 14 residues. Germline V gene sequence: CDR1 MNHNS, CDR2 SASEGT. CDR3 in amino acids: CASSEVRGLWEQYF. DNA for the CDR3: TGTGCCAGCAGTGAAGTCAGGGGGCTGTGGGAGCAGTACTTC.

This clone appeared a few times. V and J are TRBV2 and TRBJ1-2; no reliable D call. V was clipped by 4 bases and J by 0 bases, with 9 bases between them. Germline loops: CDR1 SNHLY, CDR2 FYNNEI. This CDR3 has 14 amino acids. The CDR3 DNA is TGTGCCAGCAGTGTACAGAGCTCTAACTATGGCTACACCTTC. It codes for CASSVQSSNYGYTF.